This TCR beta chain derives from a study of blood T cell repertoires in COVID-19. The germline V gene has CDR1 SGHNT and CDR2 YYREEE (reference sequence). The length of the CDR3 is 14 residues. Trimming removed 4 bases at V and 4 bases at J, with 9 bases between. Authors' data handling: Estimates of nucleated cell counts were drawn from the amplification of reference gene primers. Method: immunoSEQ multiplex PCR; TCRdb's copy keeps in-frame clones and lacks some. V and J calls and clone size are as listed in that table; D and trimming were resolved from the DNA. The sample has some 260,000 clones; around nine tenths are singletons.

Material for sequencing was PBMCs or T cells enriched from blood (not recorded which). This chain joins TRBV5-4 and TRBJ1-6, with a weak D call TRBD1 (5 bases). The receptor's source is a man aged 35-49 years who had recovered from COVID-19. CDR3 region: CASSPGTYNSPLHF. The CDR3 coding sequence is TGTGCCAGCAGCCCCGGGACTTATAATTCACCCCTCCACTTT.